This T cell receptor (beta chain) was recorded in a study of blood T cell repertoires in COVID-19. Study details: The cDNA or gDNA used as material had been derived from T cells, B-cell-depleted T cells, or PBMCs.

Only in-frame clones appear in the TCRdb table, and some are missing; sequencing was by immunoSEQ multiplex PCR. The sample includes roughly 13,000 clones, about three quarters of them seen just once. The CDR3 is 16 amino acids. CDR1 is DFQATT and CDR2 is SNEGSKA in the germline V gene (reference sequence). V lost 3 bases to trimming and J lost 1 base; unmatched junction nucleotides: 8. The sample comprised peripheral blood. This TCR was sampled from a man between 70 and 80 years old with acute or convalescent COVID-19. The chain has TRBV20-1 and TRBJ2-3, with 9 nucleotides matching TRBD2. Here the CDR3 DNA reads TGCAGTGCTAGTGGGGCGGGGGGGGCCGGCACAGATACGCAGTATTTT. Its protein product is CSASGAGGAGTDTQYF.